This T cell receptor (beta chain) was recovered during a study of T-cell reconstitution after alpha-beta-depleted transplantation in children. CDR1 and CDR2 from the germline V gene are KGHDR and SFDVKD. Trimming took 2 bases from V and 10 from J; bases not matched to a gene: 10. This CDR3 region has 16 residues. Unique molecular identifiers were built into the TCRbeta library. Using its own MiXCR run on the PCR reads, TCRdb lists one record per CDR3 protein. In the table there are some 500,000 distinct CDR3 sequences, around 19% of which are singletons. The genes are TRBV24-1 and TRBJ2-1; 10 bases agree with TRBD2. Sequences were derived from PBMCs from the stem cell graft donor, sampled from the stem cell graft. This receptor was identified in a human donor who donated a stem cell graft to a child with acute lymphoblastic leukemia. This CDR3 reads CATSDWTSGSRNEQFF. CDR3 coding DNA: TGTGCCACCAGTGATTGGACTAGCGGATCCCGCAACGAGCAGTTCTTC.